The present entry profiles one T cell receptor (beta chain) with its context. The antigen is unknown. The CDR3 is 14 residues long. From germline, CDR1 is SGHTA and CDR2 FQGNSA. The ends lost 4 bases at V and 5 bases at J; junction bases unmatched: 6. The sample comes from a study of identifying expanded T cells in peripheral blood. Study-wide results and limits: Variance in clone template counts between roughly 2-week samples significantly increased with total template count across all healthy donors.

This table comes from immunoSEQ multiplex PCR, and its TCRdb copy is limited to in-frame clones, with some not included. The sample records 50,000 to 70,000 clones, around 87% being singletons. Healthy donors had no documented immune events, such as infections, while sampled. The sequence derives from a person aged 18-70 years in good health. Sequenced input: blood. The chain has TRBV7-2 and TRBJ2-7; 9 bases are shared with TRBD2. In nucleotides, the CDR3 is TGTGCCAGCAGCTCCGGACTAGCGACACACGAGCAGTACTTC. Translation gives CASSSGLATHEQYF.